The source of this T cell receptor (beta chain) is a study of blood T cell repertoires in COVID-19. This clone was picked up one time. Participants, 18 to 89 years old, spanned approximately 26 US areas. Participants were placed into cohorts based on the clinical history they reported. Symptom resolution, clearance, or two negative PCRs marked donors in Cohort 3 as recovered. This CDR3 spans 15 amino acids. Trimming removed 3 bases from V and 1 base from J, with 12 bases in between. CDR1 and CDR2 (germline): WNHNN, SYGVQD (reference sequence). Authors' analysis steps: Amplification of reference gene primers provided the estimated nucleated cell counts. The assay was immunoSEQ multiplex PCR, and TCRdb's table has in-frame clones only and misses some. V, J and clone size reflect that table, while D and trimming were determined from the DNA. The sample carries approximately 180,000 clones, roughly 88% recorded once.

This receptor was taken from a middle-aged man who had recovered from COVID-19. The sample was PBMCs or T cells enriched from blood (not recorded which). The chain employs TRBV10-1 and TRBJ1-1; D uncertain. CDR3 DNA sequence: TGCGCCAGCAGTGATAACCGGCGGGGGAACACTGAAGCTTTCTTT. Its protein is CASSDNRRGNTEAFF.